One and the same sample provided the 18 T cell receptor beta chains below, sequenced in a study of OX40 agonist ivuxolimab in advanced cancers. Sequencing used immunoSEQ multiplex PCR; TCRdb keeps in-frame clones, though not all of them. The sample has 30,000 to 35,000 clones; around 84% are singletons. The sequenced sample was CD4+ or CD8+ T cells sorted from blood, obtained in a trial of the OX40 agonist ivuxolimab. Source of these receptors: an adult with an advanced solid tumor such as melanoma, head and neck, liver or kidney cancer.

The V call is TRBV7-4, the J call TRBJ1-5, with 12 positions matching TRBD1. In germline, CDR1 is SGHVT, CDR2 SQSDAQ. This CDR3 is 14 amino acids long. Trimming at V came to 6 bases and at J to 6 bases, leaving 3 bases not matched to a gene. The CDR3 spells CASRRDRGPQPQHF. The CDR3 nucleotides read TGTGCCAGCAGGAGGGACAGGGGGCCTCAGCCCCAGCATTTT.

CDR3 in DNA: TGTGCCAGCAGTTTTGGTGTTGGGACGGACCGCGAAGCTTTCTTT. Translated, it gives CASSFGVGTDREAFF. The V gene is TRBV28, the J gene TRBJ1-1; a weak D match, TRBD1 (5 bases). The CDR3 loop spans 15 amino acids. Between the trimmed V and J ends, which lost 3 bases and 8 bases, there was a span of 19 bases. Germline V gene lookup returns CDR1 MDHEN and CDR2 SYDVKM.

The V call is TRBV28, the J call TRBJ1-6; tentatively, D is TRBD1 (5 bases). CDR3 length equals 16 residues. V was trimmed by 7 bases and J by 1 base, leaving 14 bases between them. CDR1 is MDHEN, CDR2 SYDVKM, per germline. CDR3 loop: CASIPSGQSYNSPLHF. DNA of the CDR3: TGTGCCAGCATTCCCTCGGGGCAATCCTATAATTCACCCCTCCACTTT.

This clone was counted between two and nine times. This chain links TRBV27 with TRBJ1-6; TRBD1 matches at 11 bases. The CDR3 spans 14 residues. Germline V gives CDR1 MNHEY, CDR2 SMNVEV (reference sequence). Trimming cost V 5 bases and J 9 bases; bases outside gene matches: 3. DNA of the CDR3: TGTGCCAGCAGTCTAGGACAGGGGGCTTCACCCCTCCACTTT. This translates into CASSLGQGASPLHF.

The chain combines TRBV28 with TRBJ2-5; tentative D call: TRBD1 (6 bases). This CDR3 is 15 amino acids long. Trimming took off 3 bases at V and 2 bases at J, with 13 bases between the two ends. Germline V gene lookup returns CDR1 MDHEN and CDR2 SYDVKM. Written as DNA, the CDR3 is TGTGCCAGCAGTTTGCAAGCAACAGGGCAAGAGACCCAGTACTTC. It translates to CASSLQATGQETQYF.

CDR3 coding DNA: TGTGCCAGCAGCTTGTTGCGGGAGTCTTGGGAGCAGTTCTTC. It is translated as CASSLLRESWEQFF. The rearrangement uses TRBV5-6 and TRBJ2-1; TRBD2 matches at 7 bases. Germline V gene data show CDR1 as SGHDT and CDR2 as YYEEEE. The CDR3 totals 14 residues. Trimming removed 1 base from V and 10 bases from J; junction bases left unmatched: 8.

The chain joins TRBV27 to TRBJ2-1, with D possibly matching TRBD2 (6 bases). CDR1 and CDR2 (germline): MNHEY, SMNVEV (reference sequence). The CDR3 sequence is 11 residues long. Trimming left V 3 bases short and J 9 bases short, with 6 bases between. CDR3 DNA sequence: TGTGCCAGCAGTTTCGGGAGTGAGCAGTTCTTC. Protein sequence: CASSFGSEQFF.

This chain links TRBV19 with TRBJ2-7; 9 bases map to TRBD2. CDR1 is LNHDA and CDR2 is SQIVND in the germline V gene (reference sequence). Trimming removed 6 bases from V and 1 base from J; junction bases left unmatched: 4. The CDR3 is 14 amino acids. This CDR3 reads CASRRLADSYEQYF. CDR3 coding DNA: TGTGCCAGTAGAAGACTAGCGGATTCCTACGAGCAGTACTTC.

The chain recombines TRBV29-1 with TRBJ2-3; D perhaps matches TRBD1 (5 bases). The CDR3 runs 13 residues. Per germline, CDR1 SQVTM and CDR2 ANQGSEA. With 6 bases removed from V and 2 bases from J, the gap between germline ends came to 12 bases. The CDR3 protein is CSVVDIHTDTQYF. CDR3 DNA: TGCAGCGTCGTGGACATACACACAGATACGCAGTATTTT.

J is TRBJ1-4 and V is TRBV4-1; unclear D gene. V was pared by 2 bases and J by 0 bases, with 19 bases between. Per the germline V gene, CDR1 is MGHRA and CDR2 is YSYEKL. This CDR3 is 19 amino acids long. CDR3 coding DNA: TGCGCCAGCAGCCAAAAGATTACTCTTTCGAGTGCAACTAATGAAAAACTGTTTTTT. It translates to CASSQKITLSSATNEKLFF.

The CDR3 here is CSVLGLDTGELFF. The CDR3 DNA follows: TGCAGCGTTCTGGGGTTGGACACCGGGGAGCTGTTTTTT. The V gene is TRBV29-1, the J gene TRBJ2-2; D call uncertain. Trimming stripped 5 bases from V and 3 bases from J, with 10 bases between. Looked up from germline, CDR1 is SQVTM and CDR2 is ANQGSEA. The CDR3 spans 13 residues.

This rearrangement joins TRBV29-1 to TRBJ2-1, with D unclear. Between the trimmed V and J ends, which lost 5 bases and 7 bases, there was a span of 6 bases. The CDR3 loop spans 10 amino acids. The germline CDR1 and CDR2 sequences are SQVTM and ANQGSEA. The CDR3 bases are TGCAGCGTTTTAACGAATGAGCAGTTCTTC. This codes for CSVLTNEQFF.

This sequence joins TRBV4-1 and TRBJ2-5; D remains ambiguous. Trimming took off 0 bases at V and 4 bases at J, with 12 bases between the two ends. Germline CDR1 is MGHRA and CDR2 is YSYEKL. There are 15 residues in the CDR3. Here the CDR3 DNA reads TGCGCCAGCAGCCAAGAGGGCCCGATGCTAGAGACCCAGTACTTC. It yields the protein CASSQEGPMLETQYF.

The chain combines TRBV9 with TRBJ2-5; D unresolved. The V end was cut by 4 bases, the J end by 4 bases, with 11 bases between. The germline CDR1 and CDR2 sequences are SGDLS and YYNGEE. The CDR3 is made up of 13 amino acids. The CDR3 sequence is CASSPPTAETQYF. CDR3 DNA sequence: TGTGCCAGCAGCCCCCCGACGGCAGAGACCCAGTACTTC.

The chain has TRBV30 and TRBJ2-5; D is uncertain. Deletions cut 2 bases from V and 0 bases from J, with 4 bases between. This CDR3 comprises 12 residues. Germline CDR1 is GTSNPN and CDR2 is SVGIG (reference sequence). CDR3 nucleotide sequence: TGTGCCTGGAGTTGGAACCAAGAGACCCAGTACTTC. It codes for CAWSWNQETQYF.

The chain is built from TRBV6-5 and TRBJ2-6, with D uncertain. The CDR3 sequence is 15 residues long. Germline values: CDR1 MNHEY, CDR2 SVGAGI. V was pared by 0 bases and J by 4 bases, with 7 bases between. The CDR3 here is CASSYSGEGANVLTF. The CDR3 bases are TGTGCCAGCAGTTACTCAGGTGAAGGGGCCAACGTCCTGACTTTC.

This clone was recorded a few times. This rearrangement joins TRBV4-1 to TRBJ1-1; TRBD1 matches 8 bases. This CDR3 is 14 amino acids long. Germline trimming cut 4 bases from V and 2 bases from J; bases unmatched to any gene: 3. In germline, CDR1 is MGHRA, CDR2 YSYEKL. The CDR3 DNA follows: TGCGCCAGCAGCCCCGGACAGGGTAACACTGAAGCTTTCTTT. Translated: CASSPGQGNTEAFF.

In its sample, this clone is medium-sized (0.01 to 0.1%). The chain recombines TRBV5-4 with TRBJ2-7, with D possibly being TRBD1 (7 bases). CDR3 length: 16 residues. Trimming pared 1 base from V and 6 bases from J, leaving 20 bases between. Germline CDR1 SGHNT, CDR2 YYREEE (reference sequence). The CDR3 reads CASSLIGGTDFREQYF. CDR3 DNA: TGTGCCAGCAGCTTGATTGGGGGGACAGACTTTCGCGAGCAGTACTTC.